The sample holds a few counts of the clone carrying this TCR beta chain. CDR1 and CDR2 (germline): SGHNT, YYREEE (reference sequence). This CDR3 has 16 amino acids. V was pared by 5 bases and J by 0 bases, with 14 bases between. The entry originates in a study of CD8 T cells in ankylosing spondylitis. TCRdb called the 5' RACE reads again in MiXCR, with one record for every CDR3 protein. The sample shows approximately 350,000 distinct CDR3 sequences, around 15% of them seen only once. The sequenced sample consisted of blood, either unsorted or a sorted T cell fraction (not recorded which). The TCR was taken from a male donor with ankylosing spondylitis or in good health (not recorded which). The rearrangement uses TRBV5-4 and TRBJ2-2; D is perhaps TRBD1 or TRBD2 (5 bases each). The CDR3 loop reads CASRRGGLANTGELFF. The DNA for the CDR3 is TGTGCCAGCAGGAGGGGTGGACTTGCGAACACCGGGGAGCTGTTTTTT.